The entry that follows covers one T cell receptor (beta chain) sequence. The participants were between about 18 and 90 years old and came from under 25 US areas. Those designated as exposed participants met a COVID-19 case within 2 weeks before study entry. The data were obtained in a study of blood T cell repertoires in COVID-19. Study information: Sites in the United States, Italy and Spain provided acute and convalescent COVID-19 samples. Nucleic acid was either cDNA or gDNA, and it came from T cells, B-cell-depleted T cells, or PBMCs.

Germline loops: CDR1 MDHEN, CDR2 SYDVKM. Losses at the gene ends were 6 bases for V and 2 bases for J; bases not matched to a gene: 8. The CDR3 sequence is 15 residues long. Profiling relied on immunoSEQ multiplex PCR, and the TCRdb table lists in-frame clones only, not all of them. This repertoire shows 350,000 to 450,000 clones, 88% found once; its top ten account for approximately 1.5%. V gene TRBV28 combines with J gene TRBJ2-5; 8 bases are shared with TRBD1. This sequence was found in a woman between 18 and 29 years old who had been exposed to COVID-19. Sequenced input: PBMCs or T cells enriched from blood (not recorded which). Here the CDR3 reads CASRKGQEDQETQYF. CDR3 sequence (DNA): TGTGCCAGCAGAAAGGGACAGGAAGATCAAGAGACCCAGTACTTC.